The next 22 T cell receptor beta chains were all read from a single sample in a study of T cell responses to AZD1222 COVID-19 vaccine. Assay: immunoSEQ multiplex PCR; the TCRdb copy retains only in-frame clones and omits some. This table has 150,000 to 200,000 clones, around nine tenths appearing once. The sample consisted of peripheral blood, taken on day 0 of AZD1222 vaccination. The receptors here all came from an adult in good health.

The table lists this clone with a few counts. This sequence joins TRBV6-1 and TRBJ1-4, with 11 bases fitting TRBD1. CDR1 and CDR2 from the germline V gene are MNHNS and SASEGT. This CDR3 spans 17 amino acids. V trimming: 6 bases; J trimming: 7 bases; junction bases outside the gene matches: 13. CDR3 protein: CASREQFPGTGGEKLFF. As DNA, the CDR3 is TGTGCCAGCAGGGAACAATTTCCCGGGACAGGGGGTGAAAAACTGTTTTTT.

V usage is TRBV12-3 or TRBV12-4 and J usage is TRBJ1-2, with a tentative D call TRBD1 (6 bases). The ends were cut back, 8 bases at V and 8 bases at J, with 15 bases in the middle. The CDR3 consists of 12 residues. DNA of the CDR3: TGTGCCAGCGCCTTGGGGGGGCTGGGCTACACCTTC. This sequence encodes CASALGGLGYTF.

Only one count was recorded for this clone. This chain uses TRBV9 with TRBJ2-3; D gene uncertain. Germline-derived CDR1 and CDR2 are SGDLS and YYNGEE. CDR3 size: 15 residues. Deletions cut 1 base from V and 0 bases from J, with 9 bases between. CDR3 protein: CASSVISSSTDTQYF. The CDR3 coding sequence is TGTGCCAGCAGCGTAATTAGCAGCAGCACAGATACGCAGTATTTT.

About this clone itself: A junction boundary mismatches the germline segment, possibly from a read error. This chain links TRBV7-2 with TRBJ2-7; 12 nucleotides agree with TRBD2. The CDR3 contains 16 residues. Germline-derived CDR1 and CDR2 are SGHTA and FQGNSA. In nucleotides, the CDR3 is TGTGCCAGCAGCCCCCCGGGACTAGCGGGTTCCTTCGAGCAGTACTTC. This translates into CASSPPGLAGSFEQYF.

This clone was counted once. The V gene is TRBV5-1, the J gene TRBJ2-5; tentative D call: TRBD1 (6 bases). From germline, CDR1 is SGHRS and CDR2 YFSETQ. V dropped 4 bases and J dropped 5 bases, with 21 bases sitting between them. This CDR3 is 16 amino acids long. Here the CDR3 reads CASSEGDTAGMETQYF. CDR3 bases: TGCGCCAGCAGCGAAGGGGACACCGCCGGGATGGAGACCCAGTACTTC.

The gene calls are TRBV3-1 (or the pseudogene TRBV3-2) and TRBJ1-2; 7 bases fit TRBD1. The trim removed 4 bases at V and 3 bases at J, leaving 8 bases unmatched. The length of the CDR3 is 15 residues. Germline-derived CDR1 and CDR2 are LGHDT and YNNKEL (reference sequence). The CDR3 nucleotides are TGTGCCAGCAGCCGATGGGACAGCGGGTACTATGGCTACACCTTC. Its translation: CASSRWDSGYYGYTF.

This clone was observed once. The chain uses TRBV24-1 and TRBJ1-2, with D perhaps matching TRBD1 (5 bases). The CDR3 has 15 amino acids. Deletions cut 3 bases from V and 5 bases from J, with 15 bases between. Germline CDR1 reads KGHDR; CDR2 reads SFDVKD. The CDR3 region is CATSDDGRAPYGYTF. The CDR3 region has the DNA TGTGCCACCAGTGATGACGGCAGGGCTCCTTATGGCTACACCTTC.

This rearrangement joins TRBV12-3 or TRBV12-4 to TRBJ1-2, with a possible D match to TRBD1 (6 bases). Trimming shortened V by 7 bases and J by 8 bases, and 17 bases separated the two germline ends. The CDR3 runs to 13 residues. The DNA of the CDR3 is TGTGCCAGCATCCCGGGGGGCCAGGAAGGCTACACCTTC. Translated, it gives CASIPGGQEGYTF.

The rearrangement joins TRBV27 to TRBJ2-4; tentative D call: TRBD2 (6 bases). Germline V lookup: CDR1 MNHEY, CDR2 SMNVEV (reference sequence). Trimming took off 7 bases at V and 0 bases at J, with 13 bases between the two ends. This CDR3 contains 15 residues. Here the CDR3 reads CASTGSGLAKNIQYF. CDR3 coding DNA: TGTGCCAGCACGGGGAGCGGGTTAGCCAAAAACATTCAGTACTTC.

The V and J genes are TRBV5-1 and TRBJ1-1, with D perhaps TRBD1 (5 bases). Germline loops: CDR1 SGHRS, CDR2 YFSETQ. The CDR3 sequence is 15 residues long. V lost 0 bases and J lost 4, with 13 bases in between. CDR3 bases: TGCGCCAGCAGCTTGGACCGGGACCGGGGCACTGAAGCTTTCTTT. It encodes CASSLDRDRGTEAFF.

V usage is TRBV11-1 and J usage is TRBJ1-2; D is possibly TRBD1 (5 bases). The V end lost 4 bases, the J end lost 4 bases, and 13 bases lay between the germline ends. Germline V gene sequence: CDR1 SGHAT, CDR2 FQDESV (reference sequence). CDR3 length: 14 residues. The CDR3 here is CASSSEGGTYGYTF. DNA of the CDR3: TGTGCCAGCAGCTCCGAGGGAGGGACCTATGGCTACACCTTC.

The V gene is TRBV11-2, the J gene TRBJ1-1; TRBD1 aligns across 9 bases. There are 16 residues in the CDR3. With V trimmed by 5 bases and J by 2 bases, 9 bases remained unmatched. The germline V gene encodes CDR1 SGHAT and CDR2 FQNNGV. The CDR3 DNA follows: TGTGCCAGCAGCCAGTCCGGGACAGGGCGAAACACTGAAGCTTTCTTT. It encodes CASSQSGTGRNTEAFF. Complete variable domain (other parts from reference TRBV11-2 and TRBJ1-1): EAGVAQSPRYKIIEKRQSVAFWCNPISGHATLYWYQQILGQGPKLLIQFQNNGVVDDSQLPKDRFSAERLKGVDSTLKIQPAKLEDSAVYLCASSQSGTGRNTEAFFGQGTRLTVV.

The chain is built from TRBV2 and TRBJ1-1, with 7 positions matching TRBD1. J gave up 7 bases and V 7 bases, and 15 bases lay outside the gene matches. This CDR3 has 15 amino acids. Germline CDR1 and CDR2: SNHLY and FYNNEI. The chain's CDR3 is CASTTRGQGTDEAFF. CDR3 nucleotide sequence: TGTGCCAGCACCACTAGGGGGCAGGGAACTGATGAAGCTTTCTTT.

The count of this clone is one. The CDR3 DNA reads TGTGCCAGCAGTTACCGGGGACCCGAGCAGTACTTC. Protein: CASSYRGPEQYF. The chain combines TRBV6-6 with TRBJ2-7; D may be TRBD1 or TRBD2 (5 bases each). Germline V gene lookup returns CDR1 MNHNY and CDR2 SVGAGI (reference sequence). There are 12 residues in the CDR3. The V gene lost 2 bases and the J gene lost 6 bases, with 8 bases spanning the gap.

For the CDR3, the DNA is TGTGCCAGCAGCCACACAGGGAACTATGGCTACACCTTC. Translation: CASSHTGNYGYTF. The rearrangement uses TRBV13 and TRBJ1-2; possibly TRBD1 for D (6 bases). This CDR3 comprises 13 residues. V was clipped by 5 bases and J by 2 bases, with 9 bases between them. Germline V gene sequence: CDR1 PRHDT, CDR2 FYEKMQ (reference sequence).

V and J are TRBV4-1 and TRBJ1-2, with D maybe TRBD1 (5 bases). Trimming removed 2 bases from V and 6 bases from J, with 13 bases in between. CDR3 size: 14 residues. Germline CDR1 reads MGHRA; CDR2 reads YSYEKL. CDR3 coding DNA: TGCGCCAGCAGCCAAAAAAAGAGGGGCGATGGCTACACCTTC. It specifies CASSQKKRGDGYTF.

V and J are TRBV6-6 and TRBJ1-1; no definite D call. V was clipped by 3 bases and J by 0 bases, with 8 bases between them. Per the germline V gene, CDR1 is MNHNY and CDR2 is SVGAGI (reference sequence). CDR3 length equals 14 residues. CDR3 sequence (DNA): TGTGCCAGCAGTTATAACACTATGAACACTGAAGCTTTCTTT. Its translation is CASSYNTMNTEAFF.

The rearrangement links TRBV5-1 to TRBJ2-5; D is possibly TRBD2 (6 bases). The V and J ends lost 0 bases and 5 bases respectively, with 14 bases between them. There are 15 residues in the CDR3. Germline V gene sequence: CDR1 SGHRS, CDR2 YFSETQ. The CDR3 DNA is TGCGCCAGCAGCTTGGCGGTCGGGAGCGAGGAGACCCAGTACTTC. Translated: CASSLAVGSEETQYF.

V and J are TRBV27 and TRBJ1-5; perhaps TRBD1 as D (5 bases). There are 12 residues in the CDR3. The V and J ends lost 4 bases and 7 bases respectively, with 8 bases between them. The germline gives CDR1 MNHEY, CDR2 SMNVEV (reference sequence). CDR3 protein: CASSWGIQPQHF. The CDR3 DNA is TGTGCCAGCAGTTGGGGGATACAGCCCCAGCATTTT.

The chain recombines TRBV6-5 with TRBJ1-2, with D maybe TRBD1 (5 bases). The CDR3 is 15 amino acids. Between the trimmed V and J ends, which lost 2 bases and 1 base, there was a span of 11 bases. The V gene's germline CDR1 is MNHEY and CDR2 SVGAGI. The CDR3 DNA follows: TGTGCCAGCAGTTACAGGGACGGATTTAACTATGGCTACACCTTC. Translated, it gives CASSYRDGFNYGYTF.

This clone has just a few counts. The chain employs TRBV11-2 and TRBJ2-7; D gene uncertain. In germline, CDR1 is SGHAT, CDR2 FQNNGV. The CDR3 has 13 amino acids. The V end lost 3 bases, the J end lost 3 bases, and 9 bases lay between the germline ends. The CDR3 is CASSFGEFYEQYF. The DNA of the CDR3 is TGTGCCAGCAGCTTTGGAGAGTTCTACGAGCAGTACTTC. The whole variable domain, remainder taken from reference TRBV11-2 and TRBJ2-7, is EAGVAQSPRYKIIEKRQSVAFWCNPISGHATLYWYQQILGQGPKLLIQFQNNGVVDDSQLPKDRFSAERLKGVDSTLKIQPAKLEDSAVYLCASSFGEFYEQYFGPGTRLTVT.

The chain links TRBV2 to TRBJ2-7; D perhaps matches TRBD1 (6 bases). CDR1 and CDR2 from the germline V gene are SNHLY and FYNNEI. This CDR3 spans 14 amino acids. V was trimmed by 6 bases and J by 6 bases, leaving 18 bases between them. CDR3 nucleotide sequence: TGTGCCAGCAGGGGAAGACAGGTCAGGGCCGAGCAGTACTTC. Residues: CASRGRQVRAEQYF.